The entry below describes one TCR beta chain. The data originate from a study of technical replicates of blood from a few donors. Some clones are missing from TCRdb's copy, which holds only in-frame ones; the method was immunoSEQ multiplex PCR. The sample holds tens of thousands of clones, about 98% seen once. The TCR was taken from a human donor in good health. The sample was T cells isolated from PBMCs.

CDR3 sequence: CASSTRGQGLSYEQYF. The CDR3 DNA follows: TGCGCCAGCAGCACCAGGGGACAGGGCCTTTCCTACGAGCAGTACTTC. This chain connects TRBV5-1 to TRBJ2-7, with 9 bases lining up with TRBD1. Germline V gene data show CDR1 as SGHRS and CDR2 as YFSETQ. The CDR3 consists of 16 residues. V dropped 4 bases and J dropped 1; count of bases not matched to a gene: 9.